The T cell receptor beta chain described here comes from a study of beta chain features in type 1 diabetes. Study-wide context: Comparable age, gender and cell yields were observed in patients relative to healthy donors.

Overall study results and limits: Compared with healthy donors, patients appeared to share more similar naive, central memory and regulatory TCRB repertoires. Type 1 diabetes patients showed a moderate but significant shortening of TCRB CDR3s in all four CD4+ subsets.

Every isolated RNA sample was fully reverse transcribed, so sequencing captured expressed TCRB transcripts. TCRdb's copy holds only in-frame clones and misses some; the assay was immunoSEQ multiplex PCR. Found here are some 370,000 clones, roughly a tenth of them singletons; the top ten hold roughly 0.54%. Sorted CD4+ subsets: naive, central memory, regulatory, stem cell-like memory (CD45RO/CCR7/CD25/CD127/CD95/CD27 panel). This clone has a handful of counts. The antigen remains undetermined. Losses at the gene ends were 0 bases for V and 6 bases for J; bases not matched to a gene: 12. Germline CDR1 is SGHRS and CDR2 is YFSETQ. The CDR3 spans 18 residues.

The gene calls are TRBV5-1 and TRBJ2-4, with TRBD2 identical over 10 bases. Sequencing was done on a sample of central memory CD4+ T cells from blood. This receptor was obtained from a man aged 25 to 45 with type 1 diabetes. The CDR3 reads CASSLATFQLAGSNIQYF. CDR3 nucleotides: TGCGCCAGCAGCTTGGCGACCTTTCAACTAGCGGGATCAAACATTCAGTACTTC.